A selection of T cell receptor beta chains follows, all from one sample in a study of shared clonotypes between healthy human individuals. Method: immunoSEQ multiplex PCR; TCRdb's copy keeps in-frame clones and lacks some. Of roughly 1,500,000 clones in the sample, around 98% were seen once. Sequences were obtained from naive CD4+ T cells sorted from blood. These receptor sequences come from a young man in good health. CDR3s include the opening cysteine and the closing phenylalanine or tryptophan. The order of the fields is V gene, J gene, CDR3 protein.

TRBV5-4	TRBJ2-2	CASSLNSRRDTGELFF
TRBV7-9	TRBJ1-4	CASSRVGSTTNEKLFF
TRBV29-1	TRBJ2-7	CSVRQGSGEQYF
TRBV29-1	TRBJ2-7	CSVLGPSHEQYF
TRBV25-1	TRBJ2-2	CAAGEVNTGELFF
TRBV30	TRBJ2-5	CAWSAGTSVETQYF
TRBV28	TRBJ1-5	CASSFPTGGVPQHF
TRBV6-6	TRBJ2-3	CASSLRGSQDTQYF
TRBV28	TRBJ1-1	CASSQYWVREAFF
TRBV19	TRBJ1-5	CASSIGPAGRNQPQHF
TRBV9	TRBJ1-1	CASSVAQDSEAFF
TRBV5-1	TRBJ2-2	CATTRREGNTGELFF
TRBV23-1	TRBJ2-6	CASRLYRRVRSGANVLTF
TRBV18	TRBJ2-7	CASSPPSGAYEQYF
TRBV5-4	TRBJ2-7	CASSQKVSTVYEQYF
TRBV28	TRBJ2-7	CASRAGASYEQYF
TRBV18	TRBJ2-1	CASSPRTSSDEQFF
TRBV11-2	TRBJ2-3	CASSLVSLAGSTDTQYF
TRBV15	TRBJ2-7	CATSRLAGDPYEQYF
TRBV5-1	TRBJ2-1	CASSLRQGSNEQFF
TRBV5-4	TRBJ2-5	CASSLAAHEETQYF
TRBV5-1	TRBJ2-1	CASSLGLAGVLNEQFF
TRBV5-4	TRBJ2-7	CASSPPPWRSASYEQYF
TRBV5-1	TRBJ2-3	CASSQGTSGRYTQYF
TRBV18	TRBJ1-4	CASSPGRESEKLFF
TRBV27	TRBJ2-7	CASSTTGDKQYF
TRBV25-1	TRBJ1-2	CASRHNGVNYGYTF
TRBV28	TRBJ2-1	CASEQKLAGWGNEQFF
TRBV19	TRBJ1-5	CASSAYRGSQPQHF
TRBV28	TRBJ2-7	CASSGEKQYF
TRBV18	TRBJ1-4	CASSPRPVGVGEKLFF
TRBV25-1	TRBJ1-2	CASSEYHSDRQRWGYTF
TRBV5-1	TRBJ1-1	CASSLSSNTEAFF
TRBV11-3	TRBJ2-1	CASSLDGVYEQFF
TRBV7-2	TRBJ2-7	CASSLATAGEQYF
TRBV18	TRBJ1-1	CASSPNAQGLAFF
TRBV5-1	TRBJ2-3	CASSLRGELTDTQYF
TRBV2	TRBJ2-7	CASSENLEGYF
TRBV5-1	TRBJ2-7	CASRFGGLAIYEQYF
TRBV19	TRBJ2-5	CASSMWTGGTKRQETQYF
TRBV6-5	TRBJ1-5	CASSSDSNQPQHF